These 22 T cell receptor beta chains were sequenced from one sample in a study of blood T cell repertoires in COVID-19. The assay was immunoSEQ multiplex PCR, and TCRdb's table has in-frame clones only and misses some. The sample shows nearly 250,000 clones, 90% of them seen only once. Sequencing input: PBMCs or T cells enriched from blood (not recorded which). These receptors all stem from a man aged 50 or older who had been exposed to COVID-19.

J is TRBJ2-5 and V is TRBV7-8; 11 nucleotides line up with TRBD2. The CDR3 has 18 amino acids. Looked up from germline, CDR1 is SGHVS and CDR2 is FQNEAQ. V dropped 1 base and J dropped 4; count of bases not matched to a gene: 11. CDR3 residues: CASSLDFRTSGSRETQYF. The CDR3 DNA follows: TGTGCCAGCAGCTTAGATTTTAGGACTAGCGGGTCCAGAGAGACCCAGTACTTC.

The chain is built from TRBV3-1 (or the pseudogene TRBV3-2) and TRBJ2-1, with 8 bases matching TRBD2. Germline V gene data show CDR1 as LGHDT and CDR2 as YNNKEL (reference sequence). This CDR3 spans 15 amino acids. V gave up 2 bases and J gave up 6 bases; unmatched junction bases: 6. In DNA, the CDR3 is TGTGCCAGCAGCCAATCCGGGACTAGTTTCAATGAGCAGTTCTTC. It translates to CASSQSGTSFNEQFF.

The V gene is TRBV28, the J gene TRBJ2-1; TRBD2 matches 8 bases. With 7 bases clipped from V and 1 base from J, the junction kept 18 bases outside the gene matches. The length of the CDR3 is 19 residues. Per germline, CDR1 MDHEN and CDR2 SYDVKM. Here the CDR3 DNA reads TGTGCCAGCACTCCCCGCTCGATTTTAGCGGGGCGTTCCTACAATGAGCAGTTCTTC. This encodes CASTPRSILAGRSYNEQFF.

CDR3 sequence reads: CASSYTGGTTDTQYF. Written as DNA, the CDR3 is TGTGCCAGCAGTTATACGGGAGGGACCACAGATACGCAGTATTTT. This chain joins TRBV7-3 and TRBJ2-3; 8 nucleotides line up with TRBD2. J lost 2 bases, V lost 6 bases, and 7 bases had no gene match. Germline lookup yields CDR1 SGHTA and CDR2 FQGTGA. The CDR3 is 15 amino acids.

J is TRBJ2-2 and V is TRBV30; 7 nucleotides agree with TRBD1. Per germline, CDR1 GTSNPN and CDR2 SVGIG (reference sequence). The CDR3 loop spans 16 amino acids. V lost 2 bases, J lost 4 bases, and 10 bases stayed unmatched. CDR3 sequence (DNA): TGTGCCTGGAGTCTGAGGGGGCGCGGGCCCACCGGGGAGCTGTTTTTT. Translating gives CAWSLRGRGPTGELFF.

The chain joins TRBV24-1 to TRBJ2-1; no definite D call. Germline CDR1 is KGHDR and CDR2 is SFDVKD. Deletions cut 10 bases from V and 0 bases from J, with 9 bases between. CDR3 size: 13 residues. In DNA form, the CDR3 reads TGTGCCACTACAGCCAGCTCCTACAATGAGCAGTTCTTC. It translates to CATTASSYNEQFF.

This chain connects TRBV4-2 to TRBJ1-2, with 9 bases identical to TRBD1. CDR3 size: 15 residues. CDR1 is LGHNA, CDR2 YNFKEQ, per germline. The trim removed 0 bases at V and 2 bases at J, leaving 1 base unmatched. Here the CDR3 DNA reads TGTGCCAGCAGCCAAGATGGGACAGGGAACTATGGCTACACCTTC. This codes for CASSQDGTGNYGYTF.

The V gene is TRBV5-1, the J gene TRBJ1-1; D gene unclear. This CDR3 contains 14 residues. V was trimmed by 4 bases and J by 2 bases, leaving 12 bases between them. Germline V lookup: CDR1 SGHRS, CDR2 YFSETQ. CDR3 sequence reads: CASSPAQTNTEAFF. The CDR3 DNA reads as TGCGCCAGCAGCCCCGCCCAAACTAACACTGAAGCTTTCTTT.

This chain uses TRBV28 with TRBJ1-2, with TRBD1 matching over 7 bases. CDR1 MDHEN and CDR2 SYDVKM come from the germline V gene. J lost 7 bases, V lost 3 bases, and 2 bases had no gene match. The CDR3 sequence is 12 residues long. CDR3: CASSLNRGGYTF. CDR3 nucleotides: TGTGCCAGCAGTTTGAACAGGGGTGGCTACACCTTC.

The rearrangement uses TRBV5-6 and TRBJ1-1, with D tentatively TRBD1 (6 bases). Per germline, CDR1 SGHDT and CDR2 YYEEEE. V gave up 3 bases and J gave up 1 base, with 10 bases separating them. The length of the CDR3 is 14 residues. The CDR3 region is CASSWGHRNTEAFF. The CDR3 DNA sequence: TGTGCCAGCAGCTGGGGGCATCGGAACACTGAAGCTTTCTTT.

In the case of this clone: Other DNA sequences within the sample encode an identical CDR3. The chain combines TRBV2 with TRBJ1-2; D perhaps matches TRBD1 (5 bases). With 4 bases removed from V and 3 bases from J, the gap between germline ends came to 9 bases. The CDR3 spans 13 residues. Germline CDR1 and CDR2: SNHLY and FYNNEI. The CDR3 loop is CASSGQGYYGYTF. In nucleotides, the CDR3 is TGTGCCAGCAGTGGTCAGGGTTACTATGGCTACACCTTC.

The count of this clone is one. The chain joins TRBV18 to TRBJ2-2; a weak D match, TRBD2 (6 bases). Between the trimmed V and J ends, which lost 1 base and 7 bases, there was a span of 13 bases. The CDR3 has 15 residues. Germline V gene lookup returns CDR1 KGHSH and CDR2 LQKENI. The CDR3: CASSPRRERIGELFF. CDR3 DNA: TGTGCCAGCTCACCACGTCGGGAGCGTATCGGGGAGCTGTTTTTT.

The rearrangement joins TRBV30 to TRBJ1-2; D remains ambiguous. The CDR3 totals 11 residues. Germline V CDR1 and CDR2: GTSNPN, SVGIG (reference sequence). Trimming removed 1 base from V and 8 bases from J, with 8 bases in between. The CDR3 sequence: CAWSESSGYTF. CDR3 sequence (DNA): TGTGCCTGGAGTGAATCATCCGGCTACACCTTC. Supplemented by reference TRBV30 and TRBJ1-2, the full variable domain reads SQTIHQWPATLVQPVGSPLSLECTVEGTSNPNLYWYRQAAGRGLQLLFYSVGIGQISSEVPQNLSASRPQDRQFILSSKKLLLSDSGFYLCAWSESSGYTFGSGTRLTVV.

The chain joins TRBV6-5 to TRBJ1-4; no clear D gene. The CDR3 extends over 14 amino acids. The V gene's germline CDR1 is MNHEY and CDR2 SVGAGI. Trimming took 5 bases from V and 4 from J, leaving 11 bases between them. The CDR3 coding sequence is TGTGCCAGCAGTAGAACGGGGTTTAATGAAAAACTGTTTTTT. Its protein is CASSRTGFNEKLFF.

The V gene is TRBV15, the J gene TRBJ1-1, with D possibly matching TRBD1 (5 bases). CDR1 and CDR2 (germline): LNHNV, YYDKDF (reference sequence). V was cut by 5 bases and J by 2 bases, with 15 bases left in between. This CDR3 contains 15 residues. The CDR3 spells CATSPGRGRNTEAFF. In nucleotides, the CDR3 is TGTGCCACCAGCCCCGGGCGGGGGAGAAACACTGAAGCTTTCTTT.

This chain uses TRBV2 with TRBJ1-2; perhaps TRBD1 as D (6 bases). In germline, CDR1 is SNHLY, CDR2 FYNNEI. The CDR3 has 14 residues. With 1 base removed from V and 4 bases from J, the gap between germline ends came to 10 bases. CDR3: CASSEVGDTYGYTF. CDR3 in DNA: TGTGCCAGCAGTGAAGTTGGGGACACCTATGGCTACACCTTC.

CDR3 sequence (DNA): TGTGCCAGCAGCTCTAGCGGGATCGGTTACAATGAGCAGTTCTTC. Protein product: CASSSSGIGYNEQFF. The chain recombines TRBV7-3 with TRBJ2-1; 9 bases line up with TRBD2. Germline V CDR1 and CDR2: SGHTA, FQGTGA. The CDR3 totals 15 residues. V lost 4 bases to trimming and J lost 4 bases; unmatched junction nucleotides: 5.

The V and J genes are TRBV12-5 and TRBJ1-1; no definite D call. This CDR3 comprises 11 residues. Germline V lookup: CDR1 LGHNT, CDR2 FRNRAP. Trimming cost V 6 bases and J 5 bases, with 7 bases left between them. CDR3 loop: CASGFGTEAFF. CDR3 coding DNA: TGTGCTAGTGGGTTCGGGACTGAAGCTTTCTTT.

The genes are TRBV11-2 and TRBJ1-2; D is unresolved. CDR1 and CDR2 (germline): SGHAT, FQNNGV. V was pared by 5 bases and J by 5 bases, with 9 bases between. The CDR3 is 12 residues long. The CDR3 bases are TGTGCCAGCAGCCAGAGGAATTATGGCTACACCTTC. This codes for CASSQRNYGYTF.

The chain links TRBV4-1 to TRBJ1-5; 7 nucleotides match TRBD1. Germline V lookup: CDR1 MGHRA, CDR2 YSYEKL. Germline trimming cut 6 bases from V and 4 bases from J; bases unmatched to any gene: 9. This CDR3 contains 15 residues. CDR3: CASSIDRALNQPQHF. DNA for the CDR3: TGCGCCAGCAGTATTGACAGGGCCTTAAATCAGCCCCAGCATTTT.

This chain links TRBV19 with TRBJ2-1; TRBD2 is a possible D gene (5 bases). The length of the CDR3 is 14 residues. The germline CDR1 and CDR2 sequences are LNHDA and SQIVND (reference sequence). The V and J ends lost 7 bases and 3 bases respectively, with 13 bases between them. CDR3 sequence: CASNPGLLYNEQFF. In DNA form, the CDR3 reads TGTGCCAGTAATCCAGGACTCCTCTACAATGAGCAGTTCTTC.

This chain joins TRBV5-4 and TRBJ2-1, with 7 bases lining up with TRBD1. J lost 0 bases, V lost 1 base, and 1 base had no gene match. This CDR3 is built from 15 residues. Germline-derived CDR1 and CDR2 are SGHNT and YYREEE (reference sequence). The CDR3 coding sequence is TGTGCCAGCAGCTTGACAGGGGTCTCCTACAATGAGCAGTTCTTC. Residues: CASSLTGVSYNEQFF.